This entry features one T cell receptor (beta chain) sequence. The target antigen is unknown. The sample originates from a study of vaccination effects on CD4 cells after COVID-19. General observations from the study: Missing from the study were early post-infection timepoints, and its convalescent patients were few. Clones induced by infection and by vaccine showed marked clonal contraction late after vaccination.

The junction had 8 bases not matched to a gene; V was cut back by 4 bases and J by 3 bases. Germline V CDR1 and CDR2: SQVTM, ANQGSEA. There are 15 residues in the CDR3. Peptide-pool stimulation followed by sequencing identified expanded antigen-specific CD4+ clonotypes in the ViraFEST assay. Upon completion of 10 to 11 days in culture, CD4+ T cells were isolated. None of these healthy vaccinees had been infected with SARS-CoV-2 before vaccination. Wells containing two million PBMC each were cultured with 10 IU/ml IL-2 and 10 ug/ml peptides. Replacing half the medium with IL-2 medium was done on days 3 and 7. Generated by immunoSEQ multiplex PCR, the TCRdb table keeps only in-frame clones and is missing some. In the table there are tens of thousands of clones, about 70% of which are singletons.

Sample: CD4+ T cells from PBMCs cultured with HCoV-OC43 spike peptides, taken before COVID-19 vaccination. Subset reported: HCoV-OC43 spike overlapping peptide pool stimulation. This chain uses TRBV29-1 with TRBJ2-2; 7 bases map to TRBD2. The clonotype comes from a human donor who received a COVID-19 vaccine. CDR3 DNA: TGCAGCGTTGGGCGGGCTAGCGGCGACACCGGGGAGCTGTTTTTT. The encoded protein is CSVGRASGDTGELFF.